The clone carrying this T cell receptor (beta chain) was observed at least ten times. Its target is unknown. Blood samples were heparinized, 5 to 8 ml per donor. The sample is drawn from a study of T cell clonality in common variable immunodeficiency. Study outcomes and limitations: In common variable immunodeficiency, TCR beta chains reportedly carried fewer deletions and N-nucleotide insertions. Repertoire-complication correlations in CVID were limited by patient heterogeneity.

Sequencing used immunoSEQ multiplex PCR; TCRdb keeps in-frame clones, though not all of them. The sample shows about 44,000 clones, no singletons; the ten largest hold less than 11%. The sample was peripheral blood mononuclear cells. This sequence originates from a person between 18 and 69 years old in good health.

CDR3 in amino acids: CASSAGRGGGDEQFF. The CDR3 bases that were read are TGTGCCAGCAGTGCAGGGCGGGGGGGCGGCGATGAG. The chain recombines TRBV6-1 with TRBJ2-1; TRBD2 aligns across 9 bases. The missing CDR3 end, 3 residues past where the read stops, is filled in from the germline J gene. This CDR3 comprises 15 residues. V shed 4 bases and J 8 bases; nucleotides not matched to a gene: 9. Germline assignment: CDR1 MNHNS and CDR2 SASEGT.